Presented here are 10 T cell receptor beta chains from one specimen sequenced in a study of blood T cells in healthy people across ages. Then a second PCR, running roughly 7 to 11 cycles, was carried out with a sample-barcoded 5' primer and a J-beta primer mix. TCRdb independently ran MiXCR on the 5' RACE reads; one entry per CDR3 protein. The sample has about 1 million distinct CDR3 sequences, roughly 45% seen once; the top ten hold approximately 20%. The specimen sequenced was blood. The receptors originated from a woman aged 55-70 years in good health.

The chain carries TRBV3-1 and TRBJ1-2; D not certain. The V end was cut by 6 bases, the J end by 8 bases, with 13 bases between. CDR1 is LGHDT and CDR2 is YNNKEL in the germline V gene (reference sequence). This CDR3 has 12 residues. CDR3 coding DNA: TGTGCCAGCAGTCGAGGGCATGAAGGCTACACCTTC. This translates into CASSRGHEGYTF.

The CDR3 nucleotides are TGTGCCAGCAGTGTATGGCCCGGAAACTATGGCTACACCTTC. Its translation is CASSVWPGNYGYTF. V and J are TRBV27 and TRBJ1-2; D not resolved. Germline V CDR1 and CDR2: MNHEY, SMNVEV (reference sequence). This CDR3 is built from 14 residues. Between the trimmed V and J ends, which lost 5 bases and 2 bases, there was a span of 12 bases.

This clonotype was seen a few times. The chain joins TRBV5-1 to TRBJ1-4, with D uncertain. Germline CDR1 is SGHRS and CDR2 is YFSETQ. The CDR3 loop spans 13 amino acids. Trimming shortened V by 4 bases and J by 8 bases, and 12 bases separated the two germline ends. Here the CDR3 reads CASSRGGEEKLFF. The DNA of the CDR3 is TGCGCCAGCAGCCGAGGAGGTGAAGAAAAACTGTTTTTT.

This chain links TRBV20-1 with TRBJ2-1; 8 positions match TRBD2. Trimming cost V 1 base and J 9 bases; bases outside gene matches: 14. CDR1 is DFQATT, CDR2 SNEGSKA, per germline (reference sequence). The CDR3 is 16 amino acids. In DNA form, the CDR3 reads TGCAGTGCTAGAGCTACGACTAGCCCGGGAGGGATTGAGCAGTTCTTC. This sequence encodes CSARATTSPGGIEQFF.

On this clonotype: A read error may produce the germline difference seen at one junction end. The CDR3 reads CASSQDIGLATDAQYF. CDR3 bases: TGTGCCAGCAGCCAAGATATAGGACTAGCAACAGATGCGCAGTATTTT. V and J are TRBV3-1 and TRBJ2-3; 8 nucleotides align to TRBD2. Germline loops: CDR1 LGHDT, CDR2 YNNKEL (reference sequence). This CDR3 comprises 16 residues.

The CDR3 is CASSQLVGGPNEQYF. CDR3 coding DNA: TGCGCCAGCAGCCAACTGGTTGGCGGGCCCAACGAGCAGTACTTC. The chain combines TRBV5-1 with TRBJ2-7; possibly TRBD2 for D (5 bases). The V gene lost 4 bases and the J gene lost 5 bases, with 19 bases spanning the gap. Germline lookup yields CDR1 SGHRS and CDR2 YFSETQ. CDR3 length: 15 residues.

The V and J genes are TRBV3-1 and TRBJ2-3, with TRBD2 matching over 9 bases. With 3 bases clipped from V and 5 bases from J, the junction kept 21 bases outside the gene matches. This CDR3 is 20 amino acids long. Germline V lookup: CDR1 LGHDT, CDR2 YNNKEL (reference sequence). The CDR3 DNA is TGTGCCAGCAGCCACCCGGATGGGGTTCCCAGCGGGAGGCCCGAAGATACGCAGTATTTT. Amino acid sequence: CASSHPDGVPSGRPEDTQYF.

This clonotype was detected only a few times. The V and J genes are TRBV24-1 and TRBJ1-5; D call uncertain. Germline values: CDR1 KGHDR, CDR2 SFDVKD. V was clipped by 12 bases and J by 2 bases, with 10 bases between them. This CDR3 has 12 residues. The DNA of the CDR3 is TGTGCCGCCCAGACGGGCAATCAGCCCCAGCATTTT. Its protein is CAAQTGNQPQHF.

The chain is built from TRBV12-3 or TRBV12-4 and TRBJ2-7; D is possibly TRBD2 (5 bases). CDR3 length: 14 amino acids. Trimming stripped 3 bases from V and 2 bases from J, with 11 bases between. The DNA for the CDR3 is TGTGCCAGCAGTTTTCGGGGTAGGACCTACGAGCAGTACTTC. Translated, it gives CASSFRGRTYEQYF.

The CDR3 spells CASTTTSGSADTQYF. The DNA of the CDR3 is TGTGCCAGCACCACGACTAGCGGGAGTGCAGATACGCAGTATTTT. V and J are TRBV27 and TRBJ2-3; 12 bases match TRBD2. J lost 4 bases, V lost 7 bases, and 6 bases had no gene match. CDR1 and CDR2 (germline): MNHEY, SMNVEV (reference sequence). The CDR3 consists of 15 residues.